What follows are 16 T cell receptor beta chains derived from one specimen sequenced in a study of beta chain features in type 1 diabetes. Sequenced material consisted of expressed TCRB transcripts (all of the isolated RNA was reverse transcribed). Clones were sequenced by immunoSEQ multiplex PCR, and TCRdb holds only the in-frame ones, with some missing. The table records hundreds of thousands of clones, over 12% of them present only once. Their antigens are not known. The study's findings and limits: Among patients with Type 1 diabetes, TCRB CDR3s were moderately but significantly shorter in every one of the four CD4+ subsets.

Material for sequencing was naive CD4+ T cells from blood. These receptors were collected from a man aged 18 to 35 with type 1 diabetes.

V gene TRBV9 combines with J gene TRBJ1-1; D uncertain. V lost 3 bases to trimming and J lost 1 base, with 13 bases between them. Germline V gene sequence: CDR1 SGDLS, CDR2 YYNGEE. The CDR3 is 15 amino acids. The CDR3 region is CASSAYPRKNTEAFF. The CDR3 nucleotides are TGTGCCAGCAGCGCATACCCACGGAAGAACACTGAAGCTTTCTTT.

J is TRBJ1-6 and V is TRBV7-2; D is undetermined. This CDR3 comprises 14 residues. Germline V gene data show CDR1 as SGHTA and CDR2 as FQGNSA. Between the trimmed V and J ends, which lost 6 bases and 6 bases, there was a span of 12 bases. The CDR3, as DNA: TGTGCCAGCAGACTTACAGCCTCTAATTCACCCCTCCACTTT. Protein sequence: CASRLTASNSPLHF. Drawing the rest from reference TRBV7-2 and TRBJ1-6, the complete variable domain is GAGVSQSPSNKVTEKGKDVELRCDPISGHTALYWYRQSLGQGLEFLIYFQGNSAPDKSGLPSDRFSAERTGGSVSTLTIQRTQQEDSAVYLCASRLTASNSPLHFGNGTRLTVT.

V gene TRBV18 combines with J gene TRBJ1-5; no firm D call. In germline, CDR1 is KGHSH, CDR2 LQKENI. This CDR3 contains 16 residues. With 3 bases removed from V and 5 bases from J, the gap between germline ends came to 17 bases. The CDR3 is CASSPTDTVVHQPQHF. CDR3 bases: TGTGCCAGCTCACCCACTGACACGGTGGTCCATCAGCCCCAGCATTTT.

This clone was seen a handful of times. The chain has TRBV6-1 and TRBJ2-2, with D possibly being TRBD2 (7 bases). Deletions cut 6 bases from V and 3 bases from J, with 14 bases between. CDR1 is MNHNS, CDR2 SASEGT, per germline. CDR3 length: 15 amino acids. The CDR3 is CASRIMRGHTGELFF. CDR3 nucleotide sequence: TGTGCCAGCAGAATTATGCGGGGGCACACCGGGGAGCTGTTTTTT.

This clone was seen only a few times. The V call is TRBV11-2, the J call TRBJ2-7; tentatively, D is TRBD1 or TRBD2 (5 bases each). The length of the CDR3 is 14 residues. Trimming left V 3 bases short and J 1 base short, with 10 bases between. CDR1 SGHAT and CDR2 FQNNGV come from the germline V gene. In DNA, the CDR3 is TGTGCCAGCAGCTTTCGGGACGGATCCTACGAGCAGTACTTC. Protein sequence: CASSFRDGSYEQYF.

V is TRBV9 and J is TRBJ1-1; TRBD1 agrees at 8 bases. The CDR3 is 17 residues long. The germline gives CDR1 SGDLS, CDR2 YYNGEE. V was pared by 0 bases and J by 1 base, with 8 bases of the junction left unmatched. Here the CDR3 reads CASSVGVSGTGNTEAFF. The CDR3 DNA follows: TGTGCCAGCAGCGTAGGCGTATCCGGGACAGGGAACACTGAAGCTTTCTTT.

J is TRBJ1-1 and V is TRBV5-4; TRBD1 aligns across 7 bases. Germline V gene lookup returns CDR1 SGHNT and CDR2 YYREEE (reference sequence). The V segment lost 3 bases and the J segment 2 bases; nucleotides outside the gene matches: 7. This CDR3 contains 15 residues. This CDR3 reads CASSWEGALNTEAFF. The CDR3 nucleotides are TGTGCCAGCAGCTGGGAGGGGGCCCTTAACACTGAAGCTTTCTTT. The variable domain in full, with the rest retrieved from reference TRBV5-4 and TRBJ1-1, is ETGVTQSPTHLIKTRGQQVTLRCSSQSGHNTVSWYQQALGQGPQFIFQYYREEENGRGNFPPRFSGLQFPNYSSELNVNALELDDSALYLCASSWEGALNTEAFFGQGTRLTVV.

This clone was seen more than once but under ten times. This sequence joins TRBV10-3 and TRBJ1-1; D is perhaps TRBD1 (6 bases). Germline V CDR1 and CDR2: ENHRY, SYGVKD. Trimming took 6 bases from V and 4 from J, leaving 15 bases between them. The CDR3 covers 14 residues. Here the CDR3 DNA reads TGTGCCATCAGAAAAGAAGACAGGAGCACTGAAGCTTTCTTT. It is translated as CAIRKEDRSTEAFF.

The rearrangement uses TRBV5-4 and TRBJ2-7; D perhaps matches TRBD2 (5 bases). The CDR3 is 13 residues long. The germline V and J ends were trimmed by 4 bases and 3 bases, with 11 bases remaining between them. CDR1 is SGHNT, CDR2 YYREEE, per germline (reference sequence). The CDR3 region is CASSPIEGYEQYF. DNA of the CDR3: TGTGCCAGCAGCCCGATCGAGGGCTACGAGCAGTACTTC.

The chain employs TRBV30 and TRBJ2-3, with D perhaps given as TRBD1 or TRBD2 (6 bases each). The CDR3 sequence is 17 residues long. Trimming pared 0 bases from V and 0 bases from J, leaving 16 bases between. Germline CDR1 is GTSNPN and CDR2 is SVGIG (reference sequence). CDR3 amino acids: CAWSVPGAPGSTDTQYF. CDR3 bases: TGTGCCTGGAGTGTACCGGGGGCCCCGGGTAGCACAGATACGCAGTATTTT.

In this sample, this clone turned up a few times. V is TRBV29-1 and J is TRBJ2-1; D is perhaps TRBD1 (5 bases). CDR3 size: 15 residues. Per the germline V gene, CDR1 is SQVTM and CDR2 is ANQGSEA. CDR3 sequence reads: CRNALGLRRFNEQFF. The CDR3, as DNA: TGCAGAAATGCTTTGGGGCTCCGAAGGTTCAATGAGCAGTTCTTC.

This clone appeared a few times. The V call is TRBV19, the J call TRBJ1-4; D is unclear. Germline V CDR1 and CDR2: LNHDA, SQIVND (reference sequence). CDR3 length: 14 amino acids. The V end was cut by 6 bases, the J end by 5 bases, with 13 bases between. The CDR3 reads CASRRADDNEKLFF. The DNA for the CDR3 is TGTGCCAGTAGACGGGCAGACGACAATGAAAAACTGTTTTTT.

In this sample, this clone turned up many times. The V and J genes are TRBV14 and TRBJ1-6; 8 bases are a match to TRBD1. Looked up from germline, CDR1 is SGHDN and CDR2 is FVKESK. J gave up 8 bases and V 3 bases, and 12 bases lay outside the gene matches. CDR3 length: 17 residues. CDR3 loop: CASSHRATGEPYSPLHF. CDR3 nucleotides: TGTGCCAGCAGCCACCGGGCGACAGGGGAACCGTATTCACCCCTCCACTTT.

J is TRBJ2-7 and V is TRBV6-5; D gene unclear. V shed 0 bases and J shed 0 bases, with 9 bases lying between them. This CDR3 is 15 amino acids long. CDR1 is MNHEY and CDR2 is SVGAGI in the germline V gene. Written as DNA, the CDR3 is TGTGCCAGCAGTTACTCTCCAAAAAGCTCCTACGAGCAGTACTTC. Amino acids: CASSYSPKSSYEQYF.

This clone turned up a few times. The V call is TRBV11-1, the J call TRBJ2-3; D perhaps matches TRBD2 (5 bases). The CDR3 is 15 amino acids. V lost 2 bases, J lost 4 bases, and 13 bases lay in between. In germline, CDR1 is SGHAT, CDR2 FQDESV (reference sequence). The CDR3 here is CASSLFELASDTQYF. For the CDR3, the DNA is TGTGCCAGCAGCTTATTCGAGCTAGCTTCAGATACGCAGTATTTT.

The table lists this clone with a few counts. The same CDR3 also results from other DNA sequences found in this sample. The J gene is TRBJ1-1, the V gene TRBV5-1; TRBD1 agrees at 7 bases. Germline loops: CDR1 SGHRS, CDR2 YFSETQ. Trimming cost V 3 bases and J 1 base; bases outside gene matches: 0. The CDR3 has 13 amino acids. This chain's CDR3 is CASSWDRNTEAFF. The CDR3 DNA reads as TGCGCCAGCAGCTGGGACAGGAACACTGAAGCTTTCTTT. Complete variable domain (other parts from reference TRBV5-1 and TRBJ1-1): KAGVTQTPRYLIKTRGQQVTLSCSPISGHRSVSWYQQTPGQGLQFLFEYFSETQRNKGNFPGRFSGRQFSNSRSEMNVSTLELGDSALYLCASSWDRNTEAFFGQGTRLTVV.